These 30 T cell receptor beta chains came from one sample sequenced in a study of post-analysis software for immune sequencing data. The study, taken as a whole, reports: TRBV5-6, TRBV5-1 and TRBV20-1 belonged to a set of roughly five TRBV segments that were more frequent in patients than controls.

Their specific antigens are unknown. cDNA libraries of TCR beta carried unique molecular identifiers. TCRdb recomputed calls from the PCR reads with MiXCR, one row per CDR3 protein. The table lists around 700,000 distinct CDR3 sequences, over 45% of them singletons, with approximately 10% in the top ten. The sequenced sample was blood. These receptors were obtained from a girl aged 2 to 10 with multiple sclerosis.

The sample holds a few counts of this clonotype. The junction shows a germline mismatch at one end, possibly a read error. The chain has TRBV6-2 or TRBV6-3 and TRBJ2-5; TRBD2 matches 9 bases. The CDR3 loop spans 15 amino acids. Germline-derived CDR1 and CDR2 are MNHEY and SVGEGT. CDR3 protein: CASSRRGLAGEIQYF. DNA of the CDR3: TGTGCCAGCAGCAGGCGGGGACTAGCTGGCGAGATCCAGTACTTC.

This clonotype showed up just a few times. V is TRBV29-1 and J is TRBJ1-2; D remains ambiguous. The CDR3 covers 13 residues. Germline CDR1 SQVTM, CDR2 ANQGSEA. Trimming stripped 3 bases from V and 2 bases from J, with 10 bases between. The CDR3 protein is CSVDLLDNYGYTF. CDR3 DNA: TGCAGCGTTGATCTCCTGGACAACTATGGCTACACCTTC.

V is TRBV2 and J is TRBJ1-1; D unresolved. CDR1 SNHLY and CDR2 FYNNEI come from the germline V gene. Deletions cut 3 bases from V and 1 base from J, with 6 bases between. The CDR3 has 13 residues. CDR3 sequence reads: CASSDAENTEAFF. CDR3 bases: TGTGCCAGCAGTGATGCGGAGAACACTGAAGCTTTCTTT.

The V and J genes are TRBV12-3 or TRBV12-4 and TRBJ1-5; 9 bases agree with TRBD1. V was clipped by 8 bases and J by 3 bases; unmatched bases: 14. CDR3 length: 17 residues. CDR3 loop: CASGVGQGFPLNQPQHF. The CDR3 DNA sequence: TGTGCCAGCGGGGTTGGACAGGGGTTCCCTCTCAATCAGCCCCAGCATTTT.

This clonotype occurred many times. The chain employs TRBV27 and TRBJ1-2; 10 bases map to TRBD1. The CDR3 is 13 residues long. The trim removed 5 bases at V and 7 bases at J, leaving 4 bases unmatched. Germline-derived CDR1 and CDR2 are MNHEY and SMNVEV (reference sequence). The CDR3, as DNA: TGTGCCAGCAGTGCAGGGACAGGGGCTGGCTACACCTTC. It specifies CASSAGTGAGYTF.

V gene TRBV5-1 combines with J gene TRBJ2-1; 7 bases map to TRBD2. J gave up 7 bases and V 4 bases, and 5 bases lay outside the gene matches. The germline gives CDR1 SGHRS, CDR2 YFSETQ. The CDR3 covers 13 residues. This chain's CDR3 is CASSDGLGNEQFF. CDR3 coding DNA: TGCGCCAGCAGCGATGGACTAGGGAATGAGCAGTTCTTC.

V gene TRBV14 combines with J gene TRBJ2-5; D unclear. The CDR3 has 16 amino acids. Germline loops: CDR1 SGHDN, CDR2 FVKESK. Between the trimmed V and J ends, which lost 2 bases and 4 bases, there was a span of 17 bases. CDR3 nucleotide sequence: TGTGCCAGCAGCCAAAATCGGGTGGTACGCCGAGAGACCCAGTACTTC. It is translated as CASSQNRVVRRETQYF.

The genes are TRBV5-4 and TRBJ2-4; D gene unclear. The J call is uncertain, as TRBJ2-7 better fits the DNA end. The length of the CDR3 is 14 residues. Per germline, CDR1 SGHNT and CDR2 YYREEE (reference sequence). The CDR3 sequence is CASSLRPRPYEQYF. CDR3 coding DNA: TGTGCCAGCAGCTTGAGACCGCGACCCTACGAGCAGTACTTC.

This clonotype was recorded a few times. The CDR3 spells CASSRDRGGTEAFF. The CDR3, as DNA: TGTGCCAGCAGCCGGGACAGGGGGGGGACTGAAGCTTTCTTT. J is TRBJ1-1 and V is TRBV12-3 or TRBV12-4, with TRBD1 identical over 11 bases. This CDR3 contains 14 residues. The V and J ends lost 6 bases and 5 bases, in that order; junction bases with no gene match: 5.

The chain has TRBV20-1 and TRBJ1-2; D unresolved. The germline V and J ends were trimmed by 5 bases and 10 bases, with 14 bases remaining between them. Germline CDR1 reads DFQATT; CDR2 reads SNEGSKA (reference sequence). The CDR3 sequence is 11 residues long. The CDR3 loop reads CSASRLWAYTF. The CDR3 DNA reads TGCAGTGCTTCGCGGCTGTGGGCCTACACCTTC.

The rearrangement uses TRBV12-3 or TRBV12-4 and TRBJ2-1; D remains ambiguous. Trimming removed 8 bases at V and 2 bases at J, with 10 bases between. The CDR3 covers 13 residues. The CDR3 reads CASARVTYNEQFF. As DNA, the CDR3 is TGTGCCAGCGCCCGGGTTACCTACAATGAGCAGTTCTTC.

The chain has TRBV29-1 and TRBJ1-4; TRBD1 is a possible D gene (5 bases). The CDR3 has 13 amino acids. Trimming took 8 bases from V and 3 from J, leaving 13 bases between them. Germline CDR1 is SQVTM and CDR2 is ANQGSEA. As DNA, the CDR3 is TGCAGCATTTTGACAGTCCCTAATGAAAAACTGTTTTTT. Residues: CSILTVPNEKLFF.

V and J are TRBV20-1 and TRBJ1-2, with TRBD1 as a possible D gene (5 bases). V gave up 1 base and J gave up 0 bases, with 24 bases separating them. Per the germline V gene, CDR1 is DFQATT and CDR2 is SNEGSKA (reference sequence). CDR3 length equals 19 residues. For the CDR3, the DNA is TGCAGTGCTAGAGGCCCCCGACCTATGGGGGAGGCGACTAACTATGGCTACACCTTC. The encoded protein is CSARGPRPMGEATNYGYTF.

This clonotype was counted once. The gene calls are TRBV5-1 and TRBJ2-5, with D perhaps given as TRBD1 or TRBD2 (5 bases each). The germline V and J ends were trimmed by 6 bases and 5 bases, with 14 bases remaining between them. Germline CDR1 SGHRS, CDR2 YFSETQ. The CDR3 has 13 residues. This CDR3 is CASTTGTTETQYF. As DNA, the CDR3 is TGCGCCAGCACAACCGGGACGACGGAGACCCAGTACTTC.

This clonotype was seen a handful of times. The chain links TRBV6-5 to TRBJ1-1, with TRBD1 matching over 8 bases. J was trimmed by 10 bases and V by 4 bases; bases with no gene match: 5. CDR1 and CDR2 (germline): MNHEY, SVGAGI. The CDR3 covers 12 residues. The CDR3 DNA sequence: TGTGCCAGCAGTTCGACAGGGGTAAGAGCTTTCTTT. Protein product: CASSSTGVRAFF.

This clonotype was observed a few times. The V gene is TRBV11-2, the J gene TRBJ2-1, with 8 nucleotides matching TRBD2. CDR1 is SGHAT, CDR2 FQNNGV, per germline. This CDR3 is built from 13 residues. The V gene end was trimmed by 3 bases and the J gene end by 7 bases; junction bases not matched to a gene: 2. The CDR3 region has the DNA TGTGCCAGCAGCTTGAGACTAGCGAATGAGCAGTTCTTC. This gives the protein CASSLRLANEQFF.

The chain has TRBV7-2 and TRBJ2-3, with D hard to call. This CDR3 has 19 residues. Per germline, CDR1 SGHTA and CDR2 FQGNSA. V lost 1 base, J lost 4 bases, and 24 bases lay in between. The CDR3 here is CASSLVPVQVWSGADTQYF. The CDR3 bases are TGTGCCAGCAGCTTAGTACCAGTGCAGGTGTGGAGTGGAGCAGATACGCAGTATTTT.

The chain employs TRBV20-1 and TRBJ2-3; D could derive from TRBD1 or TRBD2 (5 bases each). V lost 4 bases and J 2 bases, leaving 13 bases between the germline ends. CDR3 length: 14 residues. CDR1 is DFQATT, CDR2 SNEGSKA, per germline (reference sequence). CDR3 in DNA: TGCAGTGCTAACCCCGGGACCGACACAGATACGCAGTATTTT. It translates to CSANPGTDTDTQYF.

The count of this clonotype is one. The rearrangement joins TRBV19 to TRBJ2-7, with D possibly TRBD2 on 5 matching bases. Matching the DNA end better, TRBJ2-5 makes the J call doubtful. Germline values: CDR1 LNHDA, CDR2 SQIVND (reference sequence). CDR3 size: 13 residues. DNA for the CDR3: TGTGCCAGTAGTAAGCGTCCGGGGGAGACCCAGTACTTC. It encodes CASSKRPGETQYF.

The rearrangement links TRBV6-6 to TRBJ1-6; perhaps TRBD1 as D (6 bases). The CDR3 contains 15 residues. Germline V gives CDR1 MNHNY, CDR2 SVGAGI (reference sequence). Trimming cost V 2 bases and J 9 bases, with 14 bases left between them. DNA of the CDR3: TGTGCCAGCAGTTACAAATCCCGACAGGCTTCACCCCTCCACTTT. Encoded protein: CASSYKSRQASPLHF.

The rearrangement joins TRBV20-1 to TRBJ2-5; 9 nucleotides align to TRBD2. Germline lookup yields CDR1 DFQATT and CDR2 SNEGSKA (reference sequence). CDR3 length: 17 amino acids. Trimming removed 3 bases from V and 1 base from J; junction bases left unmatched: 12. The CDR3 spells CSASRGSGGGAQETQYF. CDR3 nucleotides: TGCAGTGCTAGTAGGGGGAGCGGCGGGGGGGCCCAAGAGACCCAGTACTTC.

V gene TRBV5-1 combines with J gene TRBJ2-5; 8 bases align to TRBD2. The germline gives CDR1 SGHRS, CDR2 YFSETQ. The CDR3 sequence is 16 residues long. Trimming cost V 0 bases and J 3 bases; bases outside gene matches: 7. CDR3 coding DNA: TGCGCCAGCAGCTTGGGCGAAGCACTAGCGGAAGAGACCCAGTACTTC. Its translation is CASSLGEALAEETQYF.

In its sample, this clonotype was seen a few times. This chain joins TRBV6-2 or TRBV6-3 and TRBJ2-5; TRBD1 might be the D (6 bases). The CDR3 totals 14 residues. V was trimmed by 6 bases and J by 6 bases, leaving 17 bases between them. Germline V gene sequence: CDR1 MNHEY, CDR2 SVGEGT. CDR3 in amino acids: CASSQTAGVKTQYF. The CDR3 DNA follows: TGTGCCAGCAGCCAAACGGCAGGGGTGAAGACCCAGTACTTC.

This chain uses TRBV27 with TRBJ2-2; TRBD2 aligns across 7 bases. This CDR3 spans 15 amino acids. Germline CDR1 and CDR2: MNHEY and SMNVEV (reference sequence). Trimming took 5 bases from V and 4 from J; bases not matched to a gene: 7. The CDR3 here is CASSPNGGITGELFF. The CDR3 bases are TGTGCCAGCAGTCCGAACGGGGGGATCACCGGGGAGCTGTTTTTT.

The chain has TRBV29-1 and TRBJ2-7, with 8 bases lining up with TRBD1. The germline CDR1 and CDR2 sequences are SQVTM and ANQGSEA. This CDR3 comprises 14 residues. The J segment lost 2 bases and the V segment lost 6 bases, leaving 9 bases of the junction unmatched. The CDR3 sequence: CSVQQGGPPYEQYF. DNA of the CDR3: TGCAGCGTCCAACAGGGGGGACCCCCCTACGAGCAGTACTTC.

This chain joins TRBV5-1 and TRBJ1-1; a possible D gene is TRBD1 (6 bases). CDR1 and CDR2 from the germline V gene are SGHRS and YFSETQ. V was cut by 2 bases and J by 5 bases, with 13 bases left in between. This CDR3 is built from 14 residues. Here the CDR3 reads CASSLQGEGTEAFF. The CDR3, as DNA: TGCGCCAGCAGCTTACAGGGTGAGGGAACTGAAGCTTTCTTT.

This clonotype was picked up a small number of times. CDR3 loop: CSARDFRDTQYF. The CDR3, as DNA: TGCAGTGCTAGAGACTTTAGGGATACGCAGTATTTT. V usage is TRBV20-1 and J usage is TRBJ2-3; D is undetermined. The V and J ends lost 0 bases and 6 bases respectively, with 7 bases between them. CDR1 is DFQATT, CDR2 SNEGSKA, per germline (reference sequence). The CDR3 is made up of 12 amino acids.

The rearrangement links TRBV5-1 to TRBJ2-1, with D unclear. Trimming took 4 bases from V and 0 from J, leaving 8 bases between them. Germline-derived CDR1 and CDR2 are SGHRS and YFSETQ. CDR3 length equals 14 residues. The CDR3 region is CASSPEPSYNEQFF. CDR3 coding DNA: TGCGCCAGCAGCCCAGAACCCTCCTACAATGAGCAGTTCTTC.

This clonotype came up once. The chain links TRBV5-1 to TRBJ2-3; D possibly uses TRBD1 or TRBD2 (6 bases each). CDR3 length equals 15 residues. The germline V and J ends were trimmed by 3 bases and 1 base, with 12 bases remaining between them. CDR1 and CDR2 from the germline V gene are SGHRS and YFSETQ. CDR3: CASSSDGGGTDTQYF. In DNA form, the CDR3 reads TGCGCCAGCAGCTCCGACGGGGGCGGCACAGATACGCAGTATTTT.

This chain connects TRBV12-5 to TRBJ2-5, with 9 bases fitting TRBD2. The DNA matches TRBJ2-7 better at its end, which makes the J call doubtful. Germline V CDR1 and CDR2: LGHNT, FRNRAP. This CDR3 is built from 14 residues. CDR3 protein: CASGPRLADYEQYF. CDR3 DNA sequence: TGTGCTAGTGGTCCGAGACTAGCGGACTACGAGCAGTACTTC.